Sequencing of this T cell receptor (beta chain) was carried out in a study of cytomegalovirus exposure and HLA in healthy donors. In the PCR, 60 Vbeta and 13 Jbeta primers were used. The method was immunoSEQ multiplex PCR; TCRdb's version includes in-frame clones alone and lacks a portion of them. The sample includes about 160,000 clones, approximately 80% of them seen just once. On this clone itself: What it binds is unknown.

The study's findings and limits: As a later analysis revealed, the rate of TCR association differed by HLA locus, with DRB1 most and HLA-C fewest. Later on, an analysis found that several of the most significant clusters appeared to be linked to common viral pathogens, which included parvovirus B19.

The J segment lost 2 bases and the V segment lost 4 bases, leaving 5 bases of the junction unmatched. This CDR3 spans 14 amino acids. The germline gives CDR1 SGHRS, CDR2 YFSETQ. The rearrangement links TRBV5-1 to TRBJ2-7; 8 positions match TRBD1. Sequenced material: PBMCs. The receptor comes from a woman between 18 and 30 years old in good health and CMV-seronegative. CDR3: CASSSGQGAYEQYF. Written as DNA, the CDR3 is TGCGCCAGCAGCAGCGGACAGGGCGCCTACGAGCAGTACTTC.